Listed below are T cell receptor beta chains from one sample, sequenced in a study of blood T cell repertoires in COVID-19. Measured with immunoSEQ multiplex PCR; TCRdb has only the in-frame clones, and not every one. The sample lists approximately 200,000 clones, about nine tenths occurring once. The sequenced sample consisted of PBMCs or T cells enriched from blood (not recorded which). Every receptor here comes from a young woman who had recovered from COVID-19. Each CDR3 is given with its conserved first and last residue. Fields, in order: J gene, D gene, V gene, clone size, CDR3 DNA, CDR3 protein. The D gene is left open where the match is weak. Clone size is shown for a subset of rows, as once, few, many or a class of expanded clone.

TRBJ1-2 | TRBD1 | TRBV11-2 | once | TGTGCCAGCAGCTTTCCTGGACAGGGCCACTATGGCTACACCTTC | CASSFPGQGHYGYTF
TRBJ1-2 | TRBD1 | TRBV4-2 | . | TGTGCCAGCACCACCAAGACAGGGGGAGATTTCTATGGCTACACCTTC | CASTTKTGGDFYGYTF
TRBJ2-2 | TRBD1 | TRBV7-8 | . | TGTGCCAGCAGCTTCGGGACAGGGGGCTCCGGGGAGCTGTTTTTT | CASSFGTGGSGELFF
TRBJ2-7 | . | TRBV11-3 | . | TGTGCCAGCAGCTTAGGTATGCTGGCCGAGCAGTACTTC | CASSLGMLAEQYF
TRBJ1-1 | TRBD1 | TRBV7-9 | . | TGTGCCAGCAGCTTGAGACAGGGGAACACTGAAGCTTTCTTT | CASSLRQGNTEAFF
TRBJ1-1 | . | TRBV4-3 | . | TGCGCCAGCAGCCAACAGGGAATATCTGAAGCTTTCTTT | CASSQQGISEAFF
TRBJ1-2 | TRBD1 | TRBV6-6 | . | TGTGCCAGCCATACCCCCGGGGACAGGCTTAACTATGGCTACACCTTC | CASHTPGDRLNYGYTF
TRBJ2-1 | TRBD2 | TRBV4-1 | . | TGCGCCAGCAGCCAACCGGGACTAGCGGGAGGCTATGAGCAGTTCTTC | CASSQPGLAGGYEQFF
TRBJ1-1 | TRBD1 | TRBV4-2 | . | TGTGCCAGCAGCCAAATAAGACAGGGAACGAACACTGAAGCTTTCTTT | CASSQIRQGTNTEAFF
TRBJ2-5 | . | TRBV24-1 | few | TGTGCCACCAGTGCGGGAATAGAGACCCAGTACTTC | CATSAGIETQYF
TRBJ1-4 | TRBD1 | TRBV5-1 | few | TGCGCCAGCAGCTTGACAGGGGGCGGCGAAAAACTGTTTTTT | CASSLTGGGEKLFF
TRBJ2-7 | . | TRBV11-3 | . | TGTGCCAGCAGCTCCCGGGGGTCTCGCGGCGGTTCCTACGAGCAGTACTTC | CASSSRGSRGGSYEQYF
TRBJ2-3 | TRBD2 | TRBV15 | . | TGTGCCACCAGTCAACTAGCGGGGGGGTCCACAGATACGCAGTATTTT | CATSQLAGGSTDTQYF
TRBJ1-2 | . | TRBV30 | . | TGTGCCTGGAGTGGGGATGCAGGGACTAACTATGGCTACACCTTC | CAWSGDAGTNYGYTF
TRBJ1-1 | . | TRBV15 | . | TGTGCCACCAGCAGAACATTGAACACTGAAGCTTTCTTT | CATSRTLNTEAFF
TRBJ1-1 | . | TRBV7-6 | . | TGTGCCAGCAGCTTAGGCCCAGGGAGGACTGAAGCTTTCTTT | CASSLGPGRTEAFF
TRBJ1-5 | TRBD1 | TRBV19 | . | TGTGCCACTCTACGAAGGGGGGACAGGGGCACCCCTAGCAATCAGCCCCAGCATTTT | CATLRRGDRGTPSNQPQHF
TRBJ2-5 | TRBD2 | TRBV5-1 | . | TGCGCCAGCAGCTTAACTAGCGGGGGAGATTTGGAGACCCAGTACTTC | CASSLTSGGDLETQYF
TRBJ1-1 | TRBD1 | TRBV7-9 | . | TGTGCCAGCAGCTTAAGGCAGGGGGCGCAGGGCACTGAAGCTTTCTTT | CASSLRQGAQGTEAFF
TRBJ1-1 | TRBD1 | TRBV7-2 | . | TGTGCCAGCAGCCCTACAGGGGCGAACACTGAAGCTTTCTTT | CASSPTGANTEAFF
TRBJ1-6 | . | TRBV18 | . | TGTGCCAGCTCACTGTCGGGCTCCTATAATTCACCCCTCCACTTT | CASSLSGSYNSPLHF
TRBJ1-5 | . | TRBV20-1 | few | TGCAGTGCTAGTCGGGACACTTATCAGCCCCAGCATTTT | CSASRDTYQPQHF
TRBJ1-1 | . | TRBV19 | . | TGTGCCAGTGACCACAAGACCCGCGGCAGGAACACTGAAGCTTTCTTT | CASDHKTRGRNTEAFF
TRBJ1-1 | TRBD1 | TRBV4-2 | once | TGTGCCAGCAGCCAAGTCAGACAGGGGCCCAACACTGAAGCTTTCTTT | CASSQVRQGPNTEAFF
TRBJ1-5 | . | TRBV19 | . | TGTGCCAGTAAGGAGGGGCGTTATAGCAATCAGCCCCAGCATTTT | CASKEGRYSNQPQHF
TRBJ1-2 | . | TRBV9 | . | TGTGCCAGCAGCGTAGCTAGGGGGGGAACTTATGGCTACACCTTC | CASSVARGGTYGYTF
TRBJ1-6 | . | TRBV9 | . | TGTGCCAGCAGCGTTAGACAGGCGGATTCACCCCTCCACTTT | CASSVRQADSPLHF
TRBJ2-7 | TRBD2 | TRBV7-6 | once | TGTGCCAGCAGCTCCATCCTAGCGGGAGGAGGAGAGCAGTACTTC | CASSSILAGGGEQYF
TRBJ2-5 | TRBD1 | TRBV24-1 | . | TGTGCCACCAGTGGTCTCCACAGGGGGAGGGAGACCCAGTACTTC | CATSGLHRGRETQYF
TRBJ2-5 | TRBD1 | TRBV30 | few | TGTGCCTGGAGTGTTGGTGGGACAGAAGAGACCCAGTACTTC | CAWSVGGTEETQYF
TRBJ2-5 | . | TRBV30 | . | TGTGCCTGGAGGGGCTTGGCCCAAGAGACCCAGTACTTC | CAWRGLAQETQYF
TRBJ1-2 | . | TRBV27 | . | TGTGCCAGCAGCCAGAACGCGGTTAACTATGGCTACACCTTC | CASSQNAVNYGYTF
TRBJ1-6 | . | TRBV11-2 | . | TGTGCCAGCAGCTCGGGGGGGCAGTCTAATTCACCCCTCCACTTT | CASSSGGQSNSPLHF
TRBJ2-7 | TRBD2 | TRBV12-5 | . | TGTGCTAGTGGTTTGGTAGGGACTACCCACGAGCAGTACTTC | CASGLVGTTHEQYF
TRBJ1-1 | . | TRBV5-4 | . | TGTGCCAGCAGCTCACTACAGGGACTGAACACTGAAGCTTTCTTT | CASSSLQGLNTEAFF
TRBJ1-5 | . | TRBV4-3 | few | TGCGCCAGCAGCCAGGGGGCCGGACAGCCCCAGCATTTT | CASSQGAGQPQHF
TRBJ1-2 | TRBD1 | TRBV24-1 | . | TGTGCCACCAGTGATTCCCGGACAGGGGTAGGCTACACCTTC | CATSDSRTGVGYTF
TRBJ1-6 | TRBD1 | TRBV2 | . | TGTGCCAGCAGCCGGACAGGGCTTGGGTCACCCCTCCACTTT | CASSRTGLGSPLHF
TRBJ2-7 | TRBD1 | TRBV5-1 | few | TGCGCCAGCAGCAGAAACAGGGGCCCCTACGAGCAGTACTTC | CASSRNRGPYEQYF
TRBJ1-4 | . | TRBV6-5 | . | TGTGCCAGCAGTTACTCTTTTGGACTTAGGAGTGAAAAACTGTTTTTT | CASSYSFGLRSEKLFF
TRBJ2-7 | . | TRBV27 | . | TGTGCCAGCGGCACAGGAGCCTACGAGCAGTACTTC | CASGTGAYEQYF
TRBJ2-5 | TRBD2 | TRBV12-5 | few | TGTGCTAGTGGGAGCGGGAGCTTAGAGACCCAGTACTTC | CASGSGSLETQYF
TRBJ1-4 | . | TRBV7-2 | . | TGTGCCAGCAGCTTAGTTAGAACTGCAACTAATGAAAAACTGTTTTTT | CASSLVRTATNEKLFF
TRBJ1-6 | . | TRBV2 | . | TGTGCCAGCAGCAAGAGAACCCGACGGAGCTCCTATAATTCACCCCTCCACTTT | CASSKRTRRSSYNSPLHF
TRBJ1-5 | . | TRBV19 | . | TGTGCAGCGACCACAGGGAAGGATCAGCCCCAGCATTTT | CAATTGKDQPQHF
TRBJ2-7 | . | TRBV19 | . | TGTGCCAGTTCCCCCAACTTCTACGAGCAGTACTTC | CASSPNFYEQYF
TRBJ2-3 | TRBD2 | TRBV15 | . | TGTGCCACCAAGACAGCGGGAGGTATATCAGATACGCAGTATTTT | CATKTAGGISDTQYF